This TCR beta chain is drawn from a study of Graves' ophthalmopathy and Graves' hyperthyroidism. Germline lookup yields CDR1 SEHNR and CDR2 FQNEAQ (reference sequence). The V gene lost 4 bases and the J gene lost 2 bases, with 21 bases spanning the gap. The CDR3 has 17 amino acids. Comments on this clonotype: What it binds is not known.

Whole-study findings and limits: Predictions made by the model for ophthalmopathy progression reached 55% to 71% sensitivity and around 73% specificity.

Amplifying from RNA transcripts, the study obtained TCR beta CDR3 regions. HTBI primers were used in a first-round RT-PCR, which preceded a second-round multiplex PCR. TCRdb reprocessed the multiplex PCR reads via MiXCR and lists one record per CDR3 protein. In the table there are 600,000 to 950,000 distinct CDR3 sequences, roughly 41% of which are singletons. Sequences were obtained from peripheral blood. The V and J genes are TRBV7-9 and TRBJ2-7, with D possibly being TRBD1 (5 bases). The receptor was isolated from an adult man with Graves' ophthalmopathy. The CDR3 is CASSSDPQGGLTYEQYF. CDR3 sequence (DNA): TGTGCCAGCAGCTCGGACCCGCAGGGCGGATTAACCTACGAGCAGTACTTC.